The subject of this entry is one T cell receptor (beta chain). The data were taken from a study of T cells after yellow fever vaccination. TCRdb reanalysed the 5' RACE reads using MiXCR and keeps one entry per CDR3 protein. The repertoire holds hundreds of thousands of distinct CDR3 sequences, with 8% to 10% as singletons. The CDR3 runs 15 residues. CDR1 is SGHTA and CDR2 is FQGNSA in the germline V gene. V lost 0 bases, J lost 10 bases, and 4 bases stayed unmatched. This TCR was recovered from a man aged 18-30 years who received the YFV17D yellow fever vaccine. V and J are TRBV7-2 and TRBJ2-1; TRBD2 matches at 12 bases. The sequencing here drew on PBMCs, taken on the day of the first yellow fever vaccination. The CDR3 region has the DNA TGTGCCAGCAGCTTAGCTCCAACTAGCGGGGGGGAGCAGTTCTTC. Its translation: CASSLAPTSGGEQFF.